A single sample is the source of the 7 T cell receptor beta chains below, sequenced in a study of blood T cells in healthy people across ages. It was with a sample-barcoded 5' primer and a J-beta primer mix that a second PCR of roughly 7 to 12 cycles was run. TCRdb itself ran the 5' RACE reads through MiXCR, one entry per CDR3 protein. This sample yields about 810,000 distinct CDR3 sequences, of which under 40% are seen a single time; 10% to 15% belongs to the top ten. Specimen: blood. Source of these receptors: a man younger than 30 in good health.

The rearrangement uses TRBV4-2 and TRBJ2-7, with D possibly matching TRBD2 (5 bases). The V end was cut by 6 bases, the J end by 6 bases, with 27 bases between. The CDR3 sequence is 17 residues long. Germline CDR1 and CDR2: LGHNA and YNFKEQ. The CDR3 DNA reads TGTGCCAGCAGGAAAGGAGTGAGGGATCAGCGCCTGGGCGAGCAGTACTTC. It encodes CASRKGVRDQRLGEQYF.

J is TRBJ2-3 and V is TRBV27, with D tentatively TRBD2 (6 bases). The CDR3 is 15 amino acids. V dropped 2 bases and J dropped 7 bases, with 16 bases sitting between them. Germline assignment: CDR1 MNHEY and CDR2 SMNVEV (reference sequence). CDR3 amino acids: CASSLDWEAHHTQYF. The CDR3 DNA reads as TGTGCCAGCAGTTTAGACTGGGAGGCTCATCATACGCAGTATTTT.

This clonotype was seen only a few times. This chain connects TRBV20-1 to TRBJ1-2, with 8 bases that match TRBD1. V was pared by 5 bases and J by 4 bases, with 6 bases of the junction left unmatched. Per germline, CDR1 DFQATT and CDR2 SNEGSKA (reference sequence). The CDR3 extends over 13 amino acids. The CDR3 sequence: CSAAGQGSYGYTF. DNA for the CDR3: TGCAGTGCTGCTGGACAGGGCTCCTATGGCTACACCTTC.

The CDR3 region has the DNA TGTGCCAGCAGTTTCGTCCAGGGCCAGGGGAATGAAAAACTGTTTTTT. Its protein is CASSFVQGQGNEKLFF. V gene TRBV12-3 or TRBV12-4 combines with J gene TRBJ1-4, with a tentative D call TRBD1 (6 bases). The CDR3 length is 16 residues. Trimming took 3 bases from V and 5 from J, leaving 16 bases between them.

This clonotype was picked up a small number of times. The chain carries TRBV5-1 and TRBJ1-4, with 8 bases identical to TRBD1. This CDR3 comprises 15 residues. Germline CDR1 reads SGHRS; CDR2 reads YFSETQ. Unmatched junction bases numbered 1, after V lost 0 bases and J lost 3 bases. This chain's CDR3 is CASSLGDRPNEKLFF. The CDR3 region has the DNA TGCGCCAGCAGCTTGGGGGACAGGCCTAATGAAAAACTGTTTTTT.

This chain connects TRBV20-1 to TRBJ2-1; D unresolved. Trimming cost V 7 bases and J 0 bases, with 7 bases left between them. Germline lookup yields CDR1 DFQATT and CDR2 SNEGSKA (reference sequence). The CDR3 length is 12 residues. Here the CDR3 reads CSGGSSYNEQFF. The CDR3 nucleotides read TGCAGTGGTGGGTCCTCCTACAATGAGCAGTTCTTC.

In its sample, this clonotype was seen a few times. The chain has TRBV5-5 and TRBJ2-2; 9 nucleotides agree with TRBD1. CDR3 length equals 15 residues. Germline V gene sequence: CDR1 SGHKS, CDR2 YYEKEE (reference sequence). V shed 2 bases and J 3 bases; nucleotides not matched to a gene: 2. This CDR3 is CASSLRTGDTGELFF. The DNA for the CDR3 is TGTGCCAGCAGCTTAAGGACAGGGGACACCGGGGAGCTGTTTTTT.